This T cell receptor (beta chain) was obtained from a study of blood T cell repertoires in COVID-19. Repertoires were generated with immunoSEQ multiplex PCR, while TCRdb's copy carries only in-frame clones and drops some. The sample has roughly 400,000 clones, 88% seen once. This CDR3 contains 15 residues. Trimming took off 3 bases at V and 0 bases at J, with 9 bases between the two ends. CDR1 KGHSH and CDR2 LQKENI come from the germline V gene. What was sequenced was PBMCs or T cells enriched from blood (not recorded which). V is TRBV18 and J is TRBJ1-5; possible D gene TRBD1, 6 bases. This clonotype was sampled from a woman aged 40 to 50 with acute COVID-19. CDR3 nucleotides: TGTGCCAGCTCACCGCGGACAGATAGCAATCAGCCCCAGCATTTT. Its translation: CASSPRTDSNQPQHF. The full variable domain, completed using reference TRBV18 and TRBJ1-5, is NAGVMQNPRHLVRRRGQEARLRCSPMKGHSHVYWYRQLPEEGLKFMVYLQKENIIDESGMPKERFSAEFPKEGPSILRIQQVVRGDSAAYFCASSPRTDSNQPQHFGDGTRLSIL.